This is a list of T cell receptor beta chains from one sample in a study of prognosis after radiotherapy for stage I lung cancer. TCRdb redid the calling of the multiplex PCR reads with MiXCR, one entry per CDR3 protein. The sample comprises about 35,000 distinct CDR3 sequences, 30% to 35% of which are singletons, and roughly a quarter rests with the top ten. This material consisted of PBMCs, taken before or after stereotactic body radiation therapy (not recorded which). The source of these receptors is a donor over 45 with non-small cell lung cancer. Both conserved end residues are part of each CDR3. Each record gives: J gene, D gene, clone size, V gene, CDR3 DNA, CDR3 protein. A D gene is named only where the DNA matches it firmly. Only part of the rows carry a size: once, few, many, or a class if the clone is expanded.

J: TRBJ1-2; D: NA; size: many; V: TRBV18; DNA: TGTGCCAGCTCACCACTCACCGAAGCTAACTATGGCTACACCTTC; CDR3: CASSPLTEANYGYTF
J: TRBJ1-2; D: TRBD1; size: many; V: TRBV29-1; DNA: TGCAGCGTAGCCGCGGGACAGGGCTACTATGGCTACACCTTC; CDR3: CSVAAGQGYYGYTF
J: TRBJ2-3; D: TRBD2; size: NA; V: TRBV12-3/TRBV12-4; DNA: TGTGCCAGCAGTCGGACTAGCGGGGGGTGCACAGATACGCAGTATTTT; CDR3: CASSRTSGGCTDTQYF
J: TRBJ1-3; D: NA; size: medium-sized; V: TRBV6-1; DNA: TGTGCCAGCAGTGCGTTTTCCAGGAACTCTGGAAACACCATATATTTT; CDR3: CASSAFSRNSGNTIYF
J: TRBJ2-2; D: NA; size: NA; V: TRBV6-1; DNA: TGTGCCAGCAGCCCATTGGGGGCAAACGGGGAGCTGTTTTTT; CDR3: CASSPLGANGELFF
J: TRBJ1-6; D: TRBD1; size: NA; V: TRBV27; DNA: TGTGCCAGCAGTTTAGAGGGGGCGCATAATTCACACCTCAACTTT; CDR3: CASSLEGAHNSHLNF
J: TRBJ1-4; D: TRBD1; size: many; V: TRBV9; DNA: TGTGCCAGCAGCGTAACAGGGGGCACTAATGAAAAACTGTTTTTT; CDR3: CASSVTGGTNEKLFF
J: TRBJ1-6; D: TRBD1; size: medium-sized; V: TRBV6-2/TRBV6-3; DNA: TGTGCCAGCGGAGACAGGGGGGATTCACCCCTCCACTTT; CDR3: CASGDRGDSPLHF
J: TRBJ1-6; D: NA; size: many; V: TRBV15; DNA: TGTGCCACCAGTCCTCTAAGGAGTTCACCCCTCCACTTT; CDR3: CATSPLRSSPLHF
J: TRBJ2-3; D: TRBD1; size: many; V: TRBV7-9; DNA: TGTGCCAGCAGCCCAGACAGGGCCGCAGATACGCAGTATTTT; CDR3: CASSPDRAADTQYF
J: TRBJ1-6; D: NA; size: NA; V: TRBV9; DNA: TGTGCCAGCAGCGTAGATCTGGTGTGCAGGAGTTCACCCCTCCACTTT; CDR3: CASSVDLVCRSSPLHF
J: TRBJ1-4; D: TRBD1; size: NA; V: TRBV5-1; DNA: TGCGCCAGCATCACTCCGGGACAGGGAGAGGAAAAACTGTTTTTT; CDR3: CASITPGQGEEKLFF
J: TRBJ2-7; D: TRBD2; size: many; V: TRBV6-5; DNA: TGTGCCAGCAGTTACCGAGCGGGGGGTGACGAGCAGTACTTC; CDR3: CASSYRAGGDEQYF
J: TRBJ2-7; D: NA; size: NA; V: TRBV5-1; DNA: TGCGCCAGCATCCATGTCCCCGCTTACGAGCAGTACTTC; CDR3: CASIHVPAYEQYF
J: TRBJ1-6; D: NA; size: many; V: TRBV5-5; DNA: TGTGCCAGCAGCGATACCTCTCGGGGCCTCAGTTCACCCCTCCACTTT; CDR3: CASSDTSRGLSSPLHF
J: TRBJ1-2; D: NA; size: many; V: TRBV4-1; DNA: TGCGCCAGCAGCCAAGTAGGTGGCCCGGGGGGCTACACCTTC; CDR3: CASSQVGGPGGYTF
J: TRBJ2-1; D: NA; size: NA; V: TRBV3-1; DNA: TGTGCCAGCAGCCAACTTGGAATTGAGCAGTTCTTC; CDR3: CASSQLGIEQFF
J: TRBJ2-1; D: NA; size: many; V: TRBV19; DNA: TGTGCCAGTAGTACCCGGGACGCGGCGAGTTCCTCCTACAATGAGCAGTTCTTC; CDR3: CASSTRDAASSSYNEQFF
J: TRBJ2-7; D: TRBD1; size: NA; V: TRBV6-1; DNA: TGTGCCAGCAGTGAGCCCGGGACAGGGCCTTACGAGCAGTACTTC; CDR3: CASSEPGTGPYEQYF
J: TRBJ2-2; D: TRBD2; size: many; V: TRBV20-1; DNA: TGCAGTGCCCCGGAGGGTAGCGGGGGGACTCGAGGCACCGGGGAGCTGTTTTTT; CDR3: CSAPEGSGGTRGTGELFF
J: TRBJ1-1; D: NA; size: NA; V: TRBV27; DNA: TGTGCCAGCAGACCACTGGACACCTCGAACACTGAAGCTTTCTTT; CDR3: CASRPLDTSNTEAFF
J: TRBJ1-2; D: TRBD1; size: NA; V: TRBV7-8; DNA: TGTGCCAGCAGCGTAGACAGGGAAATTGGCTACACCTTC; CDR3: CASSVDREIGYTF
J: TRBJ1-5; D: NA; size: many; V: TRBV9; DNA: TGTGCCAGCAGCGACGGCCCGGGCAATCAGCCCCAGCATTTT; CDR3: CASSDGPGNQPQHF
J: TRBJ2-3; D: TRBD1; size: NA; V: TRBV7-9; DNA: TGTGCCAGCAGCCCCTGGACAGGTGTCACAGATACGCAGTATTTT; CDR3: CASSPWTGVTDTQYF
J: TRBJ2-1; D: TRBD2; size: NA; V: TRBV27; DNA: TGTGCCAGCATCGAGGGAGGGAAGGATGAGCAGTTCTTC; CDR3: CASIEGGKDEQFF
J: TRBJ2-7; D: TRBD2; size: NA; V: TRBV6-1; DNA: TGTGCCAGCAGTGTTAAGCGGGACTACAAGCAGTACTTC; CDR3: CASSVKRDYKQYF
J: TRBJ2-2; D: NA; size: many; V: TRBV2; DNA: TGTGCCAGCGGCTATCCCCGCGGCACCGGGGAGCTGTTTTTT; CDR3: CASGYPRGTGELFF
J: TRBJ1-5; D: NA; size: many; V: TRBV9; DNA: TGTGCCAGCAGCAGGACAGATTATAGCAATCAGCCCCAGCATTTT; CDR3: CASSRTDYSNQPQHF
J: TRBJ2-6; D: NA; size: many; V: TRBV5-6; DNA: TGTGCCAGCAGCTTCTGGGGCTCTGGGGCCAACGTCCTGACTTTC; CDR3: CASSFWGSGANVLTF
J: TRBJ2-7; D: NA; size: many; V: TRBV7-2; DNA: TGTGCCAGCAGCGAAACAGGGTTCGAGCAGTACTTC; CDR3: CASSETGFEQYF
J: TRBJ1-3; D: NA; size: NA; V: TRBV6-1; DNA: TGTGCCAGCAGTGAGCGAGAGACCTGGGCTGGAAACACCATATATTTT; CDR3: CASSERETWAGNTIYF
J: TRBJ2-7; D: NA; size: few; V: TRBV12-3/TRBV12-4; DNA: TGTGCCAGCAGTTTTGGCAGGGGTATATACGAGCAGTACTTC; CDR3: CASSFGRGIYEQYF
J: TRBJ2-3; D: TRBD2; size: NA; V: TRBV15; DNA: TGTGCCACCAGCAGAGACCCCTCGCGGGGGATCACAGATACGCAGTATTTT; CDR3: CATSRDPSRGITDTQYF
J: TRBJ1-1; D: NA; size: medium-sized; V: TRBV5-1; DNA: TGCGCCAGCAGCTTGGACGGGGGAAACACTGAAGCTTTCTTT; CDR3: CASSLDGGNTEAFF
J: TRBJ1-1; D: NA; size: many; V: TRBV30; DNA: TGTGCCTGGAGTTTGACGGAGAACACTGAAGCTTTCTTT; CDR3: CAWSLTENTEAFF
J: TRBJ1-5; D: NA; size: many; V: TRBV10-2; DNA: TGCGCCAGCAGTGATGTGGGGGCAGGGCAGCCCCAGCATTTT; CDR3: CASSDVGAGQPQHF
J: TRBJ1-2; D: TRBD1; size: many; V: TRBV20-1; DNA: TGCAGTGCCAATCCTACAGGGGGCTTTGCCGCCGGCGGCTACACCTTC; CDR3: CSANPTGGFAAGGYTF
J: TRBJ2-3; D: NA; size: NA; V: TRBV6-1; DNA: TGTGCCAGCAGTGAAGCGCGGCAACCAAGAGCCACAGATACGCAGTATTTT; CDR3: CASSEARQPRATDTQYF
J: TRBJ1-5; D: NA; size: many; V: TRBV7-2; DNA: TGTGCCAGCAGCTTAGTCCCGGGGGGCAATCAGCCCCAGCATTTT; CDR3: CASSLVPGGNQPQHF
J: TRBJ2-1; D: TRBD2; size: many; V: TRBV5-4; DNA: TGTGCCAGCAGCCCGGGACTATACAATGAGCAGTTCTTC; CDR3: CASSPGLYNEQFF
J: TRBJ2-3; D: TRBD2; size: many; V: TRBV20-1; DNA: TGCAGTGCTACGATGACTAGCGGGGGAAGTCGAGATACGCAGTATTTT; CDR3: CSATMTSGGSRDTQYF
J: TRBJ1-4; D: NA; size: many; V: TRBV12-3/TRBV12-4; DNA: TGTGCCAGCAGCTCCCCTCACAGGGAAGGTAGTGAAAAACTGTTTTTT; CDR3: CASSSPHREGSEKLFF
J: TRBJ2-3; D: NA; size: NA; V: TRBV5-1; DNA: TGCGCCAGCAGAAGGGTAACTAGCACAGATACGCAGTATTTT; CDR3: CASRRVTSTDTQYF
J: TRBJ1-5; D: NA; size: NA; V: TRBV6-9; DNA: TGTGCCAGCAGTTACTACAGTCAGGCTCAGCCCCAGCATTTT; CDR3: CASSYYSQAQPQHF
J: TRBJ1-1; D: NA; size: many; V: TRBV6-2/TRBV6-3; DNA: TGTGCCAGCAGCCGAGGACGAGGAACTGAAGCTTTCTTT; CDR3: CASSRGRGTEAFF
J: TRBJ2-3; D: NA; size: many; V: TRBV6-5; DNA: TGTGCCAGCAGTTACCCGAGTACGCAGTATTTT; CDR3: CASSYPSTQYF
J: TRBJ2-5; D: NA; size: many; V: TRBV18; DNA: TGTGCCAGCTCACCCCAACAGGGAGGGGGAGAGACCCAGTACTTC; CDR3: CASSPQQGGGETQYF
J: TRBJ2-1; D: NA; size: medium-sized; V: TRBV11-2; DNA: TGTGCCAGCAGCTTGGGAGGGGGGAATGAGCAGTTCTTC; CDR3: CASSLGGGNEQFF
J: TRBJ2-1; D: NA; size: many; V: TRBV5-1; DNA: TGCGCCAGCAGCTTGGACGGCAGGGTGTATGGGAATGAGCAGTTCTTC; CDR3: CASSLDGRVYGNEQFF
J: TRBJ1-2; D: TRBD1; size: many; V: TRBV18; DNA: TGTGCCAGCTCGCCTGGGACAGGGAGACTCTATGGCTACACCTTC; CDR3: CASSPGTGRLYGYTF
J: TRBJ1-5; D: NA; size: many; V: TRBV6-1; DNA: TGTGCCAGCAGTGCCGAGTGGGGGAGAAGCAATCAGCCCCAGCATTTT; CDR3: CASSAEWGRSNQPQHF
J: TRBJ1-1; D: NA; size: many; V: TRBV28; DNA: TGTGCCAGCAGTTTTTGGAGCGGGACTGAAGCTTTCTTT; CDR3: CASSFWSGTEAFF
J: TRBJ1-2; D: NA; size: many; V: TRBV2; DNA: TGTGCCAGCAGTGATTTCGCGAGAAATTATGGCTACACCTTC; CDR3: CASSDFARNYGYTF
J: TRBJ2-7; D: TRBD2; size: NA; V: TRBV10-3; DNA: TGTGCCACCCTATTGGGGAGGGCGGGACGGGGAGGTTACGAGCAGTACTTC; CDR3: CATLLGRAGRGGYEQYF
J: TRBJ1-6; D: NA; size: NA; V: TRBV7-8; DNA: TGTGCCAGCAGTCCCCGGGGGGGCCGGACCCTCCACTTT; CDR3: CASSPRGGRTLHF